This T cell receptor beta chain came from a study of technical replicates of blood from a few donors. The CDR3 contains 14 residues. V lost 5 bases, J lost 2 bases, and 4 bases stayed unmatched. Germline V gene sequence: CDR1 MNHEY, CDR2 SVGAGI. The data were produced by immunoSEQ multiplex PCR, yet TCRdb's version contains in-frame clones alone and is incomplete. The data contain approximately 82,000 clones, under 95% of them singletons. J is TRBJ2-7 and V is TRBV6-5; 9 bases fit TRBD2. The TCR sequence derives from a human donor in good health. The sample consisted of T cells isolated from PBMCs. Written as DNA, the CDR3 is TGTGCCAGCAGTGCGCTAGCGGGGACCTACGAGCAGTACTTC. Encoded protein: CASSALAGTYEQYF.